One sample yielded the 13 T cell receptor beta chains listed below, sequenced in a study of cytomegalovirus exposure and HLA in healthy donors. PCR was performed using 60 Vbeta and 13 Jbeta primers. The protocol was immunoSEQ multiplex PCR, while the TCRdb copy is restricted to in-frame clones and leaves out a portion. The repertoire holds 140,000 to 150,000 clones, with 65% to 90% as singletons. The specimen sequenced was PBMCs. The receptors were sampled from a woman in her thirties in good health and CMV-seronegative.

CDR3 region: CASSYGGSGTEAFF. CDR3 coding DNA: TGTGCCAGCAGTTATGGGGGGAGTGGCACTGAAGCTTTCTTT. This chain links TRBV6-6 with TRBJ1-1, with D perhaps matching TRBD1 (5 bases). CDR3 length equals 14 residues. V dropped 3 bases and J dropped 4 bases, with 12 bases sitting between them. CDR1 and CDR2 (germline): MNHNY, SVGAGI (reference sequence).

CDR3 nucleotide sequence: TGCGCCAGCAGCCAATACCTTCGCGGGGGGGCCGCCTACGAGCAGTACTTC. This sequence encodes CASSQYLRGGAAYEQYF. The V call is TRBV4-1, the J call TRBJ2-7, with TRBD2 identical over 9 bases. Germline V gene lookup returns CDR1 MGHRA and CDR2 YSYEKL. The V segment lost 2 bases and the J segment 2 bases; nucleotides outside the gene matches: 10. The CDR3 runs to 17 residues.

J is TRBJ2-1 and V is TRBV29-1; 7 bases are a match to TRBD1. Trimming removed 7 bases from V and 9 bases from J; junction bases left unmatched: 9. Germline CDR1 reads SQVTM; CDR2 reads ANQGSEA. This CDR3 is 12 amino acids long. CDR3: CSALQTGSEQFF. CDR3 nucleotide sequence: TGCAGCGCCCTGCAGACAGGGAGTGAGCAGTTCTTC.

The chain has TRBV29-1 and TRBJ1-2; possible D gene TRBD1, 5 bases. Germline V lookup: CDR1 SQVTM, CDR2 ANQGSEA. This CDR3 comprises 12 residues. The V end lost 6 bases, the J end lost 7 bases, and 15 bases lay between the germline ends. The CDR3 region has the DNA TGCAGCGTGTGGGGAGGGGCGTTTGGCTACACCTTC. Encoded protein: CSVWGGAFGYTF.

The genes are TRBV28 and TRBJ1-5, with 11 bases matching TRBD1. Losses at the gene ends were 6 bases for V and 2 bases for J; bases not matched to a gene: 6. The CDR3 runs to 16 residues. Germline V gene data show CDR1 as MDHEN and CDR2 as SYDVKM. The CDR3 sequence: CASSRTGGLGNQPQHF. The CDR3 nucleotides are TGTGCCAGCAGCCGGACAGGGGGCTTGGGCAATCAGCCCCAGCATTTT.

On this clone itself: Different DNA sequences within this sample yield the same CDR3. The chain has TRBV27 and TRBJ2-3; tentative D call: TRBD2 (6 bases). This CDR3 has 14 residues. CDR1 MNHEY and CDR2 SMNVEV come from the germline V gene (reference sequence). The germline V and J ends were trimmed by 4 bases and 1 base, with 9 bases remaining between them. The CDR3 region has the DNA TGTGCCAGCAGTTCCACGGGGGGCACAGATACGCAGTATTTT. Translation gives CASSSTGGTDTQYF.

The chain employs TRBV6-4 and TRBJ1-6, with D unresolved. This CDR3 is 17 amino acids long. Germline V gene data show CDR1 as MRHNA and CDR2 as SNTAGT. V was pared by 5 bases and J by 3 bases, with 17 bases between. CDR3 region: CASSLRFGQHYNSPLHF. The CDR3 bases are TGTGCCAGCAGTCTTCGGTTTGGGCAGCACTATAATTCACCCCTCCACTTT.

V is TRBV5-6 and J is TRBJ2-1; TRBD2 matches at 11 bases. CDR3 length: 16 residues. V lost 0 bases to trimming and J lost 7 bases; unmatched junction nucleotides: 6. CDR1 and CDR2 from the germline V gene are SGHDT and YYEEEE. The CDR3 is CASSLASLAGGNEQFF. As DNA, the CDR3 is TGTGCCAGCAGCTTGGCCAGTTTAGCGGGGGGGAATGAGCAGTTCTTC.

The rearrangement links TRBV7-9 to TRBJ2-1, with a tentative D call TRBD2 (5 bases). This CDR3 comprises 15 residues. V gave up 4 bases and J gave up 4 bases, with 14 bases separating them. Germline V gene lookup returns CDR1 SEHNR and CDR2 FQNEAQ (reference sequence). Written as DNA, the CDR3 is TGTGCCAGCAGCTACAGCGGTAGTCTTTACAATGAGCAGTTCTTC. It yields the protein CASSYSGSLYNEQFF. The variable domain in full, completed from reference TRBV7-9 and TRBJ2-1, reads DTGVSQNPRHKITKRGQNVTFRCDPISEHNRLYWYRQTLGQGPEFLTYFQNEAQLEKSRLLSDRFSAERPKGSFSTLEIQRTEQGDSAMYLCASSYSGSLYNEQFFGPGTRLTVL.

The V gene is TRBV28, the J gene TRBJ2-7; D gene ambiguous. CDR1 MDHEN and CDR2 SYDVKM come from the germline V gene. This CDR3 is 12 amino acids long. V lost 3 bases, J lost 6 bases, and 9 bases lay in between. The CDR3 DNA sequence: TGTGCCAGCAGTTTCCGCCCTAGCGAGCAGTACTTC. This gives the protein CASSFRPSEQYF.

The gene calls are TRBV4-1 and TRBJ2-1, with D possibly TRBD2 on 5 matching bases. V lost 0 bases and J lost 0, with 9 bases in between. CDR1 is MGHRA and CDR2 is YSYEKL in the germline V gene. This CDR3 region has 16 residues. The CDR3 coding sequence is TGCGCCAGCAGCCAAGAAAGGGCGGGCTCCTACAATGAGCAGTTCTTC. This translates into CASSQERAGSYNEQFF.

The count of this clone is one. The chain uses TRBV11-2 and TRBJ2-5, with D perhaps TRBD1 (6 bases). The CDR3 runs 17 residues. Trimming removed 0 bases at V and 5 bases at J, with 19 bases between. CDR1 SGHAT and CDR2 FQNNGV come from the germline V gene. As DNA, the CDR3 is TGTGCCAGCAGCTTAGACTCAATGGTGGGGGCTGCGGAGACCCAGTACTTC. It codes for CASSLDSMVGAAETQYF.

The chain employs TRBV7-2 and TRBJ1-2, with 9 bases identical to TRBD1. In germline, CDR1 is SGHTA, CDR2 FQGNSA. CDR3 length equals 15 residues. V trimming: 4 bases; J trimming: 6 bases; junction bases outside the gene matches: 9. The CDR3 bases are TGTGCCAGCAGCTCCGTCCCGGGACAGGGCAATGGCTACACCTTC. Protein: CASSSVPGQGNGYTF.